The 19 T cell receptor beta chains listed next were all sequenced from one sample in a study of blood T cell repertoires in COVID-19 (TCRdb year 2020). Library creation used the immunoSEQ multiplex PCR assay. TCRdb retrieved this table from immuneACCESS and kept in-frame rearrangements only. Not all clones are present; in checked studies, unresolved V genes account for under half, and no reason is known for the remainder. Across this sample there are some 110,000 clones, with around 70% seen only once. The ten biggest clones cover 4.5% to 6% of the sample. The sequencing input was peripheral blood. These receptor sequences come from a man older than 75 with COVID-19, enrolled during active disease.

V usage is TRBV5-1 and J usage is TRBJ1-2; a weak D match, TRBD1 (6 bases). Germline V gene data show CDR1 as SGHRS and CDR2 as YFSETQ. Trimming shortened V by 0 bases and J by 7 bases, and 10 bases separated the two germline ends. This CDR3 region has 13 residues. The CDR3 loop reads CASSLEDSSGYTF. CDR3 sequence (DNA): TGCGCCAGCAGCTTGGAGGACAGTTCTGGCTACACCTTC.

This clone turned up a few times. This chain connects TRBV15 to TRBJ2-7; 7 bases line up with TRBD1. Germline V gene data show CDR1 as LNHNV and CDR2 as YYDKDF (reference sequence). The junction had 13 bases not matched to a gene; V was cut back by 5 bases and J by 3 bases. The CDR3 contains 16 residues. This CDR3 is CATSPHAGTANYEQYF. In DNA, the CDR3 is TGTGCCACCAGCCCCCATGCCGGGACAGCAAACTACGAGCAGTACTTC.

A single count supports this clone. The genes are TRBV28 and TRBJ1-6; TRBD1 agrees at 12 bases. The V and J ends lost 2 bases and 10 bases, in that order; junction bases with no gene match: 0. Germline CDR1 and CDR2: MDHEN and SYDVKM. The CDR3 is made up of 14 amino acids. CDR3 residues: CASSLGTGGSPLHF. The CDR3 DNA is TGTGCCAGCAGTTTAGGGACAGGGGGCTCACCCCTCCACTTT.

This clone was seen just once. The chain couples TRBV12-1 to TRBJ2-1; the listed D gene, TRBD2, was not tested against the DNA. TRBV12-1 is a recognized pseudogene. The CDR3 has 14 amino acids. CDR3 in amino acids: CANVWLGGRAREFF. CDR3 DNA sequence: TGTGCCAACGTCTGGTTAGGCGGGAGGGCCAGGGAGTTCTTC.

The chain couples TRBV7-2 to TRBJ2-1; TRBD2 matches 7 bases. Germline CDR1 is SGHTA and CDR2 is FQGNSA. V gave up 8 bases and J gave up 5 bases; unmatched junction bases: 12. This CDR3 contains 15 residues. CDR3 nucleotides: TGTGCCAGCGGCCGGGGGGATTACGTAAACAATGAGCAGTTCTTC. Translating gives CASGRGDYVNNEQFF. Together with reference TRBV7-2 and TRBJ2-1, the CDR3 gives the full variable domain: GAGVSQSPSNKVTEKGKDVELRCDPISGHTALYWYRQSLGQGLEFLIYFQGNSAPDKSGLPSDRFSAERTGGSVSTLTIQRTQQEDSAVYLCASGRGDYVNNEQFFGPGTRLTVL.

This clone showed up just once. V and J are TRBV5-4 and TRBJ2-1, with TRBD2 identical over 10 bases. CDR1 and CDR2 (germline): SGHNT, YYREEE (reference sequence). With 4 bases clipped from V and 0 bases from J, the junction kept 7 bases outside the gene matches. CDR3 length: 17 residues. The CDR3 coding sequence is TGTGCCAGCAGCCCCAGACTAGCGGGCTACTCCTACAATGAGCAGTTCTTC. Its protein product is CASSPRLAGYSYNEQFF. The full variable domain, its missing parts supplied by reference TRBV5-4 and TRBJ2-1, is ETGVTQSPTHLIKTRGQQVTLRCSSQSGHNTVSWYQQALGQGPQFIFQYYREEENGRGNFPPRFSGLQFPNYSSELNVNALELDDSALYLCASSPRLAGYSYNEQFFGPGTRLTVL.

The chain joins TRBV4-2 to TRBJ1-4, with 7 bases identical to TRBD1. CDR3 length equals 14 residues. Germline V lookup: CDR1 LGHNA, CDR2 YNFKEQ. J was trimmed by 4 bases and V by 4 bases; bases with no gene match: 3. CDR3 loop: CASSPGQNNEKLFF. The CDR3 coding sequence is TGTGCCAGCAGCCCGGGACAGAATAATGAAAAACTGTTTTTT.

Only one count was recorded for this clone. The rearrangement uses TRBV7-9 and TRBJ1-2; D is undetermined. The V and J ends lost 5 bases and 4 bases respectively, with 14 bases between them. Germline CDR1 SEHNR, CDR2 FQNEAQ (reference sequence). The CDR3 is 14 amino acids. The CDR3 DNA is TGTGCCAGCAGCCCGGCGGGGAACTTCTATGGCTACACCTTC. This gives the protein CASSPAGNFYGYTF.

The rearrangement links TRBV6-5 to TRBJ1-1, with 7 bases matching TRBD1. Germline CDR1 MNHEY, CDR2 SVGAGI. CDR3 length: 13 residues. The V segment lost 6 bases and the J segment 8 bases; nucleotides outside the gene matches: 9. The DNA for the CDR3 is TGTGCCAGCAGAGAGGGGGCAGGGGCCGAAGCTTTCTTT. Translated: CASREGAGAEAFF.

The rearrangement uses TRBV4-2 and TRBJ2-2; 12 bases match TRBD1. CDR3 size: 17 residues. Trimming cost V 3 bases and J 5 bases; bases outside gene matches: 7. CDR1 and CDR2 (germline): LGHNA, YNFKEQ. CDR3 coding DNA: TGTGCCAGCAGCCAGGAGGGACAGGGGGCTTCTACCGGGGAGCTGTTTTTT. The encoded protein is CASSQEGQGASTGELFF.

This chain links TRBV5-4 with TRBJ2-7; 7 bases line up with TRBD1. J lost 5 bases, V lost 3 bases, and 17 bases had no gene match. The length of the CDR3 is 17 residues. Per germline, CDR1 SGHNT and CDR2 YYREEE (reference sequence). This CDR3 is CASSSTDRASFKHEQYF. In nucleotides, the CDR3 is TGTGCCAGCAGCTCAACCGACAGGGCGAGTTTCAAACACGAGCAGTACTTC.

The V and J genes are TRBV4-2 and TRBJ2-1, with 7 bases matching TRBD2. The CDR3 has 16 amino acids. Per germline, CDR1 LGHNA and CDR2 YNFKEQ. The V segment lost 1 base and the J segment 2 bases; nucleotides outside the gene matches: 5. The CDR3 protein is CASSQARGETYNEQFF. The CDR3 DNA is TGTGCCAGCAGCCAAGCCCGGGGGGAGACCTACAATGAGCAGTTCTTC.

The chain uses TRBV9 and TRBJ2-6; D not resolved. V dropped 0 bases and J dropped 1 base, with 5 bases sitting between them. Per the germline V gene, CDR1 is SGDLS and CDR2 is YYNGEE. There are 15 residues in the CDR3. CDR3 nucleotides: TGTGCCAGCAGCGTAGCGGGTTCTGGGGCCAACGTCCTGACTTTC. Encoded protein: CASSVAGSGANVLTF.

The CDR3 loop reads CASGTGQGFSYEQYF. The CDR3 DNA reads TGTGCCAGCGGCACGGGACAGGGATTCTCCTACGAGCAGTACTTC. This chain connects TRBV4-2 to TRBJ2-7; 9 bases map to TRBD1. The ends lost 8 bases at V and 0 bases at J; junction bases unmatched: 8. From germline, CDR1 is LGHNA and CDR2 YNFKEQ. The CDR3 length is 15 residues.

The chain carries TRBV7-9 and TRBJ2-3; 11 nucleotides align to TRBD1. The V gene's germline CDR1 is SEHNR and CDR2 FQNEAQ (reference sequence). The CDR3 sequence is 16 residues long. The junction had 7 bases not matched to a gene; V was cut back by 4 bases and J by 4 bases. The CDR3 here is CASSWGTGGRPDTQYF. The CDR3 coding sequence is TGTGCCAGCAGCTGGGGGACAGGGGGGCGGCCAGATACGCAGTATTTT.

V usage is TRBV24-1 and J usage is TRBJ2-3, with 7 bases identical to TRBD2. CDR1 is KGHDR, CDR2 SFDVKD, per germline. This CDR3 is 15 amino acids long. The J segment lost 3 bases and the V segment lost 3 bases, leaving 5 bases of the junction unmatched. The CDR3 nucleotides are TGTGCCACCAGTGATGAGCGGGATGGGACAGATACGCAGTATTTT. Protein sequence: CATSDERDGTDTQYF.

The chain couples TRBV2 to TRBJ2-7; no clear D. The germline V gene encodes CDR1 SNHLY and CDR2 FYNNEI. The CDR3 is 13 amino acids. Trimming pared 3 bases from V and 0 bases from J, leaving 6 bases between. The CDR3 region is CASSDLLSYEQYF. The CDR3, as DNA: TGTGCCAGCAGTGACCTACTCTCCTACGAGCAGTACTTC.

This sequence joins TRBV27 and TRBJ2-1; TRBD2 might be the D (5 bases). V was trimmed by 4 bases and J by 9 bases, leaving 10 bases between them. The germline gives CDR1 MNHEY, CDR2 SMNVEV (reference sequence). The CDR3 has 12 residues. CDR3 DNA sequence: TGTGCCAGCAGTTACACTAGAGGTGAGCAGTTCTTC. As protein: CASSYTRGEQFF.

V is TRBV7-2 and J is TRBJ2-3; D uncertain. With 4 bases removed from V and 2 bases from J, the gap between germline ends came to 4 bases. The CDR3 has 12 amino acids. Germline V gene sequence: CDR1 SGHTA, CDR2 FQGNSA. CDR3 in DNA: TGTGCCAGCAGCTCCTACACAGATACGCAGTATTTT. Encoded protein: CASSSYTDTQYF. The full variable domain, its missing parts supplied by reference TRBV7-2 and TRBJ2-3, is GAGVSQSPSNKVTEKGKDVELRCDPISGHTALYWYRQSLGQGLEFLIYFQGNSAPDKSGLPSDRFSAERTGGSVSTLTIQRTQQEDSAVYLCASSSYTDTQYFGPGTRLTVL.